The 14 T cell receptor beta chains below were found in one sample sequenced in a study of cytomegalovirus exposure and HLA in healthy donors. Measured with immunoSEQ multiplex PCR; TCRdb has only the in-frame clones, and not every one. The sample lists 120,000 or so clones, over 85% occurring once. Sequences were obtained from PBMCs. These receptors all stem from a woman under 30 in good health and CMV-seronegative.

This clone qualifies as medium-sized. This rearrangement joins TRBV7-6 to TRBJ1-3; D uncertain. This CDR3 has 15 amino acids. CDR1 is SGHVS and CDR2 is FNYEAQ in the germline V gene. V was pared by 10 bases and J by 1 base, with 17 bases between. Written as DNA, the CDR3 is TGTGCCACCCTAAACCGCGGGTATTCTGGAAACACCATATATTTT. Translation gives CATLNRGYSGNTIYF.

The sample holds one count of this clone. The chain carries TRBV20-1 and TRBJ2-3; TRBD2 aligns across 8 bases. J was trimmed by 8 bases and V by 3 bases; bases with no gene match: 1. There are 11 residues in the CDR3. Germline V gene data show CDR1 as DFQATT and CDR2 as SNEGSKA (reference sequence). CDR3 residues: CSASLAGTQYF. The CDR3 DNA reads as TGCAGTGCTAGTCTAGCGGGTACGCAGTATTTT.

The chain recombines TRBV6-5 with TRBJ2-3; 10 nucleotides align to TRBD1. The CDR3 extends over 14 amino acids. V was clipped by 7 bases and J by 3 bases; unmatched bases: 4. The germline V gene has CDR1 MNHEY and CDR2 SVGAGI. Here the CDR3 reads CASTWTGGTDTQYF. CDR3 nucleotides: TGTGCCAGCACGTGGACAGGGGGAACAGATACGCAGTATTTT.

The gene calls are TRBV2 and TRBJ2-1; TRBD1 matches at 9 bases. CDR1 SNHLY and CDR2 FYNNEI come from the germline V gene. The ends lost 6 bases at V and 6 bases at J; junction bases unmatched: 6. The CDR3 is 14 residues long. The CDR3 bases are TGTGCCAGCAGCGGGACAGGGCGGGTCAATGAGCAGTTCTTC. Amino acid sequence: CASSGTGRVNEQFF.

The chain links TRBV2 to TRBJ1-5; 9 nucleotides agree with TRBD1. This CDR3 spans 15 amino acids. The germline V gene encodes CDR1 SNHLY and CDR2 FYNNEI. V was pared by 6 bases and J by 4 bases, with 7 bases of the junction left unmatched. The chain's CDR3 is CASRIQGADNQPQHF. The CDR3 DNA follows: TGTGCCAGCAGGATACAGGGGGCGGATAATCAGCCCCAGCATTTT.

J is TRBJ1-2 and V is TRBV6-5, with TRBD1 as a possible D gene (5 bases). The CDR3 is made up of 14 amino acids. The V end lost 0 bases, the J end lost 6 bases, and 11 bases lay between the germline ends. CDR1 is MNHEY and CDR2 is SVGAGI in the germline V gene. CDR3 coding DNA: TGTGCCAGCAGTTACTCCCAGGGTTCCCATGGCTACACCTTC. It translates to CASSYSQGSHGYTF.

This chain connects TRBV6-1 to TRBJ2-1; possible D gene TRBD2, 5 bases. The CDR3 covers 13 residues. Germline CDR1 reads MNHNS; CDR2 reads SASEGT. V was shortened by 8 bases and J by 2 bases, with 10 bases between the two germline ends. This chain's CDR3 is CASHRDTYNEQFF. DNA for the CDR3: TGTGCCAGCCACCGGGATACCTACAATGAGCAGTTCTTC.

DNA of the CDR3: TGTGCCAGCAGCTTAGCAGGGGGGGTCACTGAAGCTTTCTTT. This encodes CASSLAGGVTEAFF. The chain carries TRBV7-2 and TRBJ1-1; the D gene is possibly TRBD1 (6 bases). This CDR3 has 14 amino acids. The germline V gene encodes CDR1 SGHTA and CDR2 FQGNSA. The V gene lost 0 bases and the J gene lost 4 bases, with 9 bases spanning the gap.

This chain connects TRBV29-1 to TRBJ2-7, with D possibly being TRBD1 (5 bases). Germline CDR1 SQVTM, CDR2 ANQGSEA. The CDR3 extends over 12 amino acids. Deletions cut 4 bases from V and 4 bases from J, with 11 bases between. CDR3 loop: CSVGVGAYEQYF. The DNA of the CDR3 is TGCAGCGTTGGCGTAGGGGCATACGAGCAGTACTTC.

The V call is TRBV13, the J call TRBJ2-7; 14 positions match TRBD2. Per the germline V gene, CDR1 is PRHDT and CDR2 is FYEKMQ (reference sequence). The CDR3 loop spans 17 amino acids. J lost 1 base, V lost 1 base, and 3 bases had no gene match. The CDR3 spells CASSLVGLAGDSYEQYF. CDR3 DNA: TGTGCCAGCAGCTTAGTGGGACTAGCGGGAGATTCCTACGAGCAGTACTTC.

The V gene is TRBV11-3, the J gene TRBJ2-1; 12 bases fit TRBD1. The CDR3 extends over 17 amino acids. The V segment lost 0 bases and the J segment 9 bases; nucleotides outside the gene matches: 9. Germline values: CDR1 SGHNT, CDR2 YENEEA. CDR3 in amino acids: CASSLDPGQGALGEQFF. CDR3 DNA: TGTGCCAGCAGCTTAGACCCGGGACAGGGGGCTTTGGGTGAGCAGTTCTTC.

This chain connects TRBV5-6 to TRBJ2-5; the match to TRBD2 covers 8 bases. The CDR3 is made up of 16 amino acids. V shed 5 bases and J 5 bases; nucleotides not matched to a gene: 14. The germline V gene encodes CDR1 SGHDT and CDR2 YYEEEE. CDR3 sequence reads: CASSIPTLAGLETQYF. CDR3 bases: TGTGCCAGCAGTATCCCTACCTTAGCGGGGTTGGAGACCCAGTACTTC.

The genes are TRBV11-3 and TRBJ2-7; TRBD1 matches at 7 bases. The CDR3 sequence is 14 residues long. V trimming: 2 bases; J trimming: 2 bases; junction bases outside the gene matches: 3. Germline-derived CDR1 and CDR2 are SGHNT and YENEEA. CDR3 amino acids: CASSLITGAYEQYF. DNA for the CDR3: TGTGCCAGCAGCTTAATTACAGGGGCCTACGAGCAGTACTTC.

The chain joins TRBV18 to TRBJ1-3; TRBD1 matches 8 bases. V lost 3 bases, J lost 4 bases, and 8 bases stayed unmatched. CDR1 and CDR2 (germline): KGHSH, LQKENI. There are 16 residues in the CDR3. CDR3 in DNA: TGTGCCAGCTCACCTTCCGGGACAGGATCGGGAAACACCATATATTTT. This encodes CASSPSGTGSGNTIYF. Using reference TRBV18 and TRBJ1-3 for the parts outside the CDR3, the full variable domain is NAGVMQNPRHLVRRRGQEARLRCSPMKGHSHVYWYRQLPEEGLKFMVYLQKENIIDESGMPKERFSAEFPKEGPSILRIQQVVRGDSAAYFCASSPSGTGSGNTIYFGEGSWLTVV.